A single sample gave rise to the 32 T cell receptor beta chains below, sequenced in a study of beta chain features in type 1 diabetes. Sequenced material consisted of expressed TCRB transcripts (all of the isolated RNA was reverse transcribed). Libraries were prepared by immunoSEQ multiplex PCR; TCRdb keeps only in-frame clonotypes and omits some of them. The sample lists under 950,000 clones, roughly a sixth occurring once. Sequencing used naive CD4+ T cells from blood. Receptor source: a woman aged 18-29 years in good health.

In its sample, this clone was seen a few times. This chain uses TRBV5-1 with TRBJ2-1, with 12 bases aligning to TRBD2. Germline V gene sequence: CDR1 SGHRS, CDR2 YFSETQ. CDR3 size: 16 residues. Unmatched junction bases numbered 5, after V lost 2 bases and J lost 5 bases. CDR3 nucleotides: TGCGCCAGCAGCTTACTAGCGGGAGGACTCAACAATGAGCAGTTCTTC. It is translated as CASSLLAGGLNNEQFF. The variable domain in full, completed from reference TRBV5-1 and TRBJ2-1, reads KAGVTQTPRYLIKTRGQQVTLSCSPISGHRSVSWYQQTPGQGLQFLFEYFSETQRNKGNFPGRFSGRQFSNSRSEMNVSTLELGDSALYLCASSLLAGGLNNEQFFGPGTRLTVL.

This clone showed up just a few times. Other nucleotide sequences from this sample produce the same CDR3. This chain connects TRBV9 to TRBJ2-1, with TRBD2 matching 7 bases. This CDR3 has 15 residues. The germline gives CDR1 SGDLS, CDR2 YYNGEE. Trimming removed 2 bases from V and 0 bases from J; junction bases left unmatched: 2. CDR3 loop: CASSVSGSSYNEQFF. The CDR3 coding sequence is TGTGCCAGCAGCGTTAGCGGGTCCTCCTACAATGAGCAGTTCTTC.

The rearrangement joins TRBV7-3 to TRBJ2-1, with D maybe TRBD2 (6 bases). In germline, CDR1 is SGHTA, CDR2 FQGTGA. This CDR3 spans 14 amino acids. V was trimmed by 4 bases and J by 7 bases, leaving 14 bases between them. The DNA of the CDR3 is TGTGCCAGCAGCTCTCTAGCGTCCTTTAATGAGCAGTTCTTC. As protein: CASSSLASFNEQFF.

This clone occurred a few times. This chain joins TRBV15 and TRBJ1-1; D unclear. CDR1 is LNHNV, CDR2 YYDKDF, per germline (reference sequence). V lost 0 bases, J lost 0 bases, and 5 bases lay in between. This CDR3 has 14 residues. The CDR3 bases are TGTGCCACCAGCAGAGAGAACATGAACACTGAAGCTTTCTTT. Encoded protein: CATSRENMNTEAFF.

This clone has only a few counts. The chain carries TRBV6-5 and TRBJ2-1, with D tentatively TRBD2 (6 bases). V shed 6 bases and J shed 9 bases, with 21 bases lying between them. The CDR3 is 15 amino acids. Germline V lookup: CDR1 MNHEY, CDR2 SVGAGI. The CDR3 sequence is CASRPTGARRGEQFF. CDR3 nucleotide sequence: TGTGCCAGCAGACCCACTGGCGCTCGGAGGGGTGAGCAGTTCTTC.

The chain employs TRBV18 and TRBJ1-5; D is perhaps TRBD1 (6 bases). Germline V gene sequence: CDR1 KGHSH, CDR2 LQKENI. The V end was cut by 4 bases, the J end by 4 bases, with 11 bases between. The CDR3 covers 14 residues. DNA of the CDR3: TGTGCCAGCTCACTCGGGACAAGGAATCAGCCCCAGCATTTT. Protein: CASSLGTRNQPQHF.

This chain uses TRBV6-5 with TRBJ2-5; D gene uncertain. CDR1 MNHEY and CDR2 SVGAGI come from the germline V gene. The V end was cut by 0 bases, the J end by 5 bases, with 10 bases between. This CDR3 region has 14 residues. CDR3: CASSYSRIWETQYF. CDR3 bases: TGTGCCAGCAGTTACTCTAGGATATGGGAGACCCAGTACTTC.

This clone occurred a few times. V gene TRBV20-1 combines with J gene TRBJ1-5; D gene unclear. Trimming cost V 3 bases and J 6 bases, with 6 bases left between them. CDR1 and CDR2 from the germline V gene are DFQATT and SNEGSKA (reference sequence). The CDR3 loop spans 11 amino acids. The CDR3 spells CSASTLQPQHF. The CDR3 bases are TGCAGTGCTAGTACCCTTCAGCCCCAGCATTTT.

This chain links TRBV11-2 with TRBJ2-5; 9 positions match TRBD2. V trimming: 5 bases; J trimming: 5 bases; junction bases outside the gene matches: 9. Germline CDR1 SGHAT, CDR2 FQNNGV. The CDR3 loop spans 15 amino acids. CDR3 sequence (DNA): TGTGCCAGCAGCCCGTTAGCGGGAGTCGGGGAGACCCAGTACTTC. This sequence encodes CASSPLAGVGETQYF.

This chain links TRBV4-2 with TRBJ2-7; D is undetermined. In germline, CDR1 is LGHNA, CDR2 YNFKEQ. The CDR3 sequence is 13 residues long. V gave up 0 bases and J gave up 5 bases, with 8 bases separating them. The CDR3 bases are TGTGCCAGCAGCCAAGAACTCTGGGACGAGCAGTACTTC. The encoded protein is CASSQELWDEQYF.

This clone was counted only a few times. The identical CDR3 is also encoded by other nucleotide sequences in the sample. The chain joins TRBV5-6 to TRBJ2-3; D remains unclear. V was pared by 0 bases and J by 5 bases, with 4 bases between. Germline V CDR1 and CDR2: SGHDT, YYEEEE. The CDR3 is 12 amino acids. The CDR3 nucleotides read TGTGCCAGCAGCTTGGGGAGAGATACGCAGTATTTT. Its translation: CASSLGRDTQYF.

The V and J genes are TRBV20-1 and TRBJ1-2, with 7 positions matching TRBD1. After removal of 7 bases from V and 5 bases from J, the junction contained 4 bases not matched to a gene. Germline CDR1 is DFQATT and CDR2 is SNEGSKA (reference sequence). CDR3 length: 11 residues. CDR3 amino acids: CSGDSQYGYTF. The CDR3 nucleotides are TGCAGTGGGGACAGCCAATATGGCTACACCTTC.

The CDR3 loop reads CASSKGGEQYF. DNA of the CDR3: TGTGCCAGCAGCAAAGGGGGCGAGCAGTACTTC. V gene TRBV21-1 combines with J gene TRBJ2-7. TRBV21-1 is annotated as a pseudogene. The CDR3 consists of 11 residues.

The chain couples TRBV4-2 to TRBJ2-1; D is unresolved. V lost 0 bases and J 0 bases, leaving 9 bases between the germline ends. The CDR3 is made up of 16 amino acids. CDR1 and CDR2 from the germline V gene are LGHNA and YNFKEQ. The CDR3, as DNA: TGTGCCAGCAGCCAAGATACGCAGATCTCCTACAATGAGCAGTTCTTC. It codes for CASSQDTQISYNEQFF.

The chain couples TRBV11-2 to TRBJ1-2, with TRBD1 identical over 8 bases. Germline assignment: CDR1 SGHAT and CDR2 FQNNGV. The CDR3 is 16 residues long. Germline trimming cut 5 bases from V and 4 bases from J; bases unmatched to any gene: 12. The CDR3 coding sequence is TGTGCCAGCAGCCCAACCCGGACAGGGATAACCTATGGCTACACCTTC. Its translation: CASSPTRTGITYGYTF.

This clone was detected only a few times. This rearrangement joins TRBV7-9 to TRBJ1-6; 9 bases map to TRBD1. The length of the CDR3 is 14 residues. The junction had 5 bases not matched to a gene; V was cut back by 5 bases and J by 9 bases. Germline V gene lookup returns CDR1 SEHNR and CDR2 FQNEAQ (reference sequence). The CDR3 DNA reads as TGTGCCAGCAGCCCCGGGACAGGGCTTTCACCCCTCCACTTT. It translates to CASSPGTGLSPLHF.

This clone was observed a few times. The chain recombines TRBV7-6 with TRBJ2-2, with a possible D match to TRBD1 (6 bases). The CDR3 runs 16 residues. V was clipped by 4 bases and J by 0 bases, with 12 bases between them. Germline CDR1 reads SGHVS; CDR2 reads FNYEAQ. The CDR3: CASSSLGGPNTGELFF. The CDR3 region has the DNA TGTGCCAGCAGCTCCCTTGGGGGCCCGAACACCGGGGAGCTGTTTTTT.

The V call is TRBV7-9, the J call TRBJ2-7, with 10 nucleotides matching TRBD2. The CDR3 runs 17 residues. The J segment lost 3 bases and the V segment lost 1 base, leaving 9 bases of the junction unmatched. CDR1 and CDR2 (germline): SEHNR, FQNEAQ (reference sequence). The CDR3: CASSLVPLAGVIYEQYF. The DNA of the CDR3 is TGTGCCAGCAGCTTAGTGCCCCTAGCGGGAGTTATCTACGAGCAGTACTTC.

The genes are TRBV29-1 and TRBJ2-7; 9 bases map to TRBD2. The CDR3 has 15 residues. The germline CDR1 and CDR2 sequences are SQVTM and ANQGSEA. The V and J ends lost 7 bases and 5 bases, in that order; junction bases with no gene match: 15. The CDR3 DNA follows: TGCAGCGCATTAAACCCCGGGACTAGCTTCAACGAGCAGTACTTC. Translating gives CSALNPGTSFNEQYF.

The sample holds a few counts of this clone. The chain is built from TRBV9 and TRBJ2-3; D unresolved. Germline-derived CDR1 and CDR2 are SGDLS and YYNGEE. Deletions cut 4 bases from V and 6 bases from J, with 18 bases between. This CDR3 is built from 15 residues. In DNA form, the CDR3 reads TGTGCCAGCAGCTCCGACCAGGTCGAGACCGATACGCAGTATTTT. Translation: CASSSDQVETDTQYF.

CDR3 loop: CASSNAAWRRYEQYF. The CDR3 DNA reads as TGTGCCAGCAGTAACGCAGCCTGGAGGCGCTACGAGCAGTACTTC. This sequence joins TRBV28 and TRBJ2-7; tentative D call: TRBD2 (5 bases). Germline V gives CDR1 MDHEN, CDR2 SYDVKM. Trimming left V 5 bases short and J 3 bases short, with 17 bases between. The CDR3 covers 15 residues.

This clone turned up a few times. The CDR3 protein is CASSEGFGEQFF. CDR3 in DNA: TGTGCCAGCAGTGAAGGGTTTGGGGAGCAGTTCTTC. This chain links TRBV6-4 with TRBJ2-1; D call uncertain. This CDR3 spans 12 amino acids. V shed 3 bases and J shed 10 bases, with 10 bases lying between them. Germline V gene sequence: CDR1 MRHNA, CDR2 SNTAGT.

V and J are TRBV2 and TRBJ2-1, with D possibly matching TRBD2 (5 bases). Germline assignment: CDR1 SNHLY and CDR2 FYNNEI. The CDR3 length is 12 residues. V lost 8 bases, J lost 6 bases, and 11 bases lay in between. The CDR3 is CASRLAFNEQFF. The DNA for the CDR3 is TGTGCCAGCCGCCTAGCCTTCAATGAGCAGTTCTTC.

This chain joins TRBV25-1 and TRBJ2-3; perhaps TRBD1 as D (6 bases). Trimming cost V 2 bases and J 0 bases, with 12 bases left between them. The CDR3 runs to 16 residues. CDR1 is MGHDK and CDR2 is SYGVNS in the germline V gene. For the CDR3, the DNA is TGTGCCAGCAGTGAACTGGGGGCAGGTAGCACAGATACGCAGTATTTT. The encoded protein is CASSELGAGSTDTQYF.

This clone showed up just a few times. CDR3 loop: CASSPMGGRSSYEQYF. DNA for the CDR3: TGTGCCAGCAGTCCTATGGGGGGAAGGAGCTCCTACGAGCAGTACTTC. The chain uses TRBV28 and TRBJ2-7, with D possibly TRBD2 on 6 matching bases. The CDR3 covers 16 residues. The germline gives CDR1 MDHEN, CDR2 SYDVKM. Trimming took off 5 bases at V and 0 bases at J, with 17 bases between the two ends.

As to this clone: The identical CDR3 is also encoded by other nucleotide sequences in the sample. J is TRBJ2-6 and V is TRBV27; D gene unclear. Germline-derived CDR1 and CDR2 are MNHEY and SMNVEV (reference sequence). V lost 6 bases and J 0 bases, leaving 3 bases between the germline ends. This CDR3 is 13 amino acids long. The CDR3, as DNA: TGTGCCAGCAGATCCTCTGGGGCCAACGTCCTGACTTTC. This gives the protein CASRSSGANVLTF.

The chain couples TRBV29-1 to TRBJ1-2, with unresolved D. The CDR3 contains 14 residues. V dropped 2 bases and J dropped 7 bases, with 17 bases sitting between them. Germline lookup yields CDR1 SQVTM and CDR2 ANQGSEA. In nucleotides, the CDR3 is TGCAGCGTTGAATGGCGCCAGGACCGCGGTGGCTACACCTTC. It is translated as CSVEWRQDRGGYTF.

The chain couples TRBV28 to TRBJ1-2; the match to TRBD1 covers 9 bases. The CDR3 runs 15 residues. V lost 5 bases, J lost 6 bases, and 10 bases stayed unmatched. CDR1 and CDR2 (germline): MDHEN, SYDVKM. For the CDR3, the DNA is TGTGCCAGCAGTGATCCCGGGACAGGGCATCATGGCTACACCTTC. Translation: CASSDPGTGHHGYTF.

The gene calls are TRBV5-1 and TRBJ2-5, with D possibly matching TRBD2 (5 bases). The CDR3 spans 13 residues. Trimming removed 4 bases at V and 11 bases at J, with 18 bases between. Germline V lookup: CDR1 SGHRS, CDR2 YFSETQ. CDR3 in DNA: TGCGCCAGCAGCCCTGACTTTCTGAGGGAGCAGTACTTC. Amino acid sequence: CASSPDFLREQYF.

The chain has TRBV2 and TRBJ1-1; possibly TRBD1 for D (5 bases). The CDR3 consists of 13 residues. V dropped 7 bases and J dropped 3 bases, with 12 bases sitting between them. The germline CDR1 and CDR2 sequences are SNHLY and FYNNEI. The CDR3 DNA is TGTGCCAGCAACTGGGACGGATACACTGAAGCTTTCTTT. Encoded protein: CASNWDGYTEAFF.

The gene calls are TRBV29-1 and TRBJ2-7; TRBD1 matches at 9 bases. Germline CDR1 SQVTM, CDR2 ANQGSEA. V was clipped by 5 bases and J by 3 bases; unmatched bases: 5. This CDR3 region has 13 residues. CDR3 DNA sequence: TGCAGCGTTTTGGACAGGGGATTCTACGAGCAGTACTTC. Its protein is CSVLDRGFYEQYF.

This chain connects TRBV11-2 to TRBJ1-4; 8 bases fit TRBD1. Germline CDR1 and CDR2: SGHAT and FQNNGV. CDR3 length: 14 residues. J lost 7 bases, V lost 6 bases, and 7 bases had no gene match. The CDR3 sequence is CASSQDRVSEKLFF. The CDR3 bases are TGTGCCAGCAGTCAGGACAGGGTGTCTGAAAAACTGTTTTTT.